The source of this TCR beta chain is a study of breast tumors, draining lymph nodes, adjacent tissues. Germline CDR1 MGHRA, CDR2 YSYEKL. V lost 0 bases, J lost 2 bases, and 14 bases lay in between. There are 17 residues in the CDR3. Axillary draining lymph nodes of breast cancer patients supplied the node samples. This clonotype was found many times. TCRdb ran MiXCR on the multiplex PCR reads and lists one entry per CDR3 protein. Among about 150,000 distinct CDR3 sequences listed, about 30% were seen once. J is TRBJ1-5 and V is TRBV4-1; D may be TRBD1 (5 bases). This receptor was obtained from a female donor with breast cancer. Some clones in this sample may be carry-over from other donors' samples. The material sequenced was axillary lymph node tissue. The CDR3, as DNA: TGCGCCAGCAGCCAAGAATTTGGGACCGGCGGCAATCAGCCCCAGCATTTT. The encoded protein is CASSQEFGTGGNQPQHF.